This T cell receptor beta chain derives from a study of cytotoxic CD8 clonotypes in ibrutinib-treated CLL. Study information: The patients, under 13 relapsed/refractory and roughly 15 treatment-naive, included 17 who were IGHV unmutated.

Some clones are missing from TCRdb's copy, which holds only in-frame ones; the method was immunoSEQ multiplex PCR. The sample gives fewer than 55,000 clones, 57% of which show up once; approximately 27% is in the top ten. The CDR3 spans 10 residues. Trimming cost V 2 bases and J 4 bases, with 1 base left between them. Germline values: CDR1 SGHRS, CDR2 YFSETQ. About this clone itself: A far bigger clonotype differs at one base, so this is likely a read error.

The sample was PBMCs, taken after 24 months of ibrutinib treatment. The receptor comes from a human donor with chronic lymphocytic leukemia. The chain is built from TRBV5-1 and TRBJ2-7; the D is unclear. The CDR3: CASSFYEQYF. Written as DNA, the CDR3 is TGCGCCAGCAGCTTTTACGAGCAGTACTTC.